The entry below gives a single T cell receptor (beta chain) sequence along with its context. Clones were read by immunoSEQ multiplex PCR, and TCRdb kept only the in-frame ones, dropping some. This table holds some 10,000 clones, roughly four fifths found once. This sample is drawn from a study of sequential checkpoint blockade in melanoma. Indicated treatment: randomized to nivolumab then ipilimumab (arm A) or the reverse (arm B). CDR1 and CDR2 from the germline V gene are MGHRA and YSYEKL. This CDR3 has 14 amino acids. Trimming removed 4 bases from V and 7 bases from J; junction bases left unmatched: 6.

The chain recombines TRBV4-1 with TRBJ2-1; 8 bases map to TRBD2. The sample consisted of CD8+ T cells sorted from blood (inferred from file names), taken from a patient given nivolumab and ipilimumab in sequence. This TCR came from a human donor with melanoma. The CDR3 protein is CASSRTGLVNEQFF. The DNA of the CDR3 is TGCGCCAGCAGCCGGACGGGACTAGTTAATGAGCAGTTCTTC.